This T cell receptor (beta chain) was sequenced for a study of CD8+ T cells in alopecia areata. Study-level findings and limits: Many expanded lesional clones persisted in scalp and blood during tofacitinib.

Sequencing used cDNA as its template, made by extracting RNA and reverse transcribing it. Data came from immunoSEQ multiplex PCR; TCRdb stores just in-frame clones and leaves some out. The data contain about 180,000 clones, 58% of them singletons. The V and J ends lost 6 bases and 0 bases, in that order; junction bases with no gene match: 13. The CDR3 has 18 residues. CDR1 and CDR2 from the germline V gene are SQVTM and ANQGSEA. Treatment given: oral pan-JAK inhibitor, 5-10 mg twice daily. Concerning this clone: Antigen unknown.

Sample: CD4+ T cells sorted from blood, taken at approximately week 56, from a patient treated with tofacitinib. This clonotype was sampled from a human donor with alopecia areata. This rearrangement joins TRBV29-1 to TRBJ2-3; 12 nucleotides match TRBD2. Here the CDR3 reads CSVEPLAGGLRSTDTQYF. The CDR3 DNA reads TGCAGCGTCGAACCACTAGCGGGGGGCTTGCGTAGCACAGATACGCAGTATTTT.